One TCR beta chain is described in this entry. Antigen unknown. At least 5.5 micrograms of total RNA were extracted per sample. The sample is drawn from a study of blood T cells in healthy people across ages. Study outcomes and limitations: Naive T cell percentage strongly correlated with TCR beta diversity. Relative to aged donors, long-lived donors carried more naive CD4+ cells and displayed higher diversity.

The use of a sample-barcoded 5' primer and a J-beta primer mix characterized a second PCR of roughly 6 to 11 cycles. MiXCR, applied by TCRdb to the 5' RACE reads, yields one record per CDR3 protein. The table lists about 1 million distinct CDR3 sequences, roughly 45% of them singletons. Unmatched junction bases numbered 3, after V lost 4 bases and J lost 0 bases. The CDR3 is made up of 14 amino acids. CDR1 DFQATT and CDR2 SNEGSKA come from the germline V gene (reference sequence). The gene calls are TRBV20-1 and TRBJ2-7; 10 nucleotides agree with TRBD2. The material sequenced was blood. The clonotype was recovered from a woman aged 55 to 70 in good health. The CDR3 bases are TGCAGTGCTAACGGACTAGCGGTCTCCTACGAGCAGTACTTC. Amino acid sequence: CSANGLAVSYEQYF.